The rows below give T cell receptor beta chains drawn from one sample of a study of Ad26.COV2.S vaccination and SARS-CoV-2 variants. Clones were sequenced by immunoSEQ multiplex PCR, and TCRdb holds only the in-frame ones, with some missing. Of approximately 420,000 clones in the sample, around 85% were seen once. Specimen: peripheral blood, collected in a trial of Ad26.COV2.S vaccine versus placebo. The receptors were gathered from a person between 18 and 59 years old who received the Ad26.COV2.S COVID-19 vaccine or a placebo. Each CDR3 is given with its conserved first and last residue. A D gene is named only where the DNA matches it firmly. Not every row has a clone size; where given, it reads once, few, many or a size class.

v_gene: TRBV5-4; j_gene: TRBJ2-5; abundance: once; d_gene: NA; CDR3nt: TGTGCCAGCAGCTTGGATCCGGAGGGGGGCGGGGAGACCCAGTACTTC; CDR3aa: CASSLDPEGGGETQYF
v_gene: TRBV30; j_gene: TRBJ2-2; abundance: NA; d_gene: TRBD1; CDR3nt: TGTGCCTGGAATGGACAGGTCGCCGGGGAGCTGTTTTTT; CDR3aa: CAWNGQVAGELFF
v_gene: TRBV19; j_gene: TRBJ1-4; abundance: NA; d_gene: TRBD1; CDR3nt: TGTGCCAGCGGGACAGGGGACGGGCTTAATGAAAAACTGTTTTTT; CDR3aa: CASGTGDGLNEKLFF
v_gene: TRBV29-1; j_gene: TRBJ2-5; abundance: NA; d_gene: NA; CDR3nt: TGCAGCGTTGAAGTTGTAGGCAAAGAGACCCAGTACTTC; CDR3aa: CSVEVVGKETQYF
v_gene: TRBV5-6; j_gene: TRBJ2-1; abundance: NA; d_gene: TRBD2; CDR3nt: TGTGCCAGCAGCTTACTAGCGGGGGGAGGTAATGAGCAGTTCTTC; CDR3aa: CASSLLAGGGNEQFF
v_gene: TRBV7-2; j_gene: TRBJ2-5; abundance: NA; d_gene: NA; CDR3nt: TGTGCCAGCAGCATGCCCCGAGGGGGATCGAGAGAGACCCAGTACTTC; CDR3aa: CASSMPRGGSRETQYF
v_gene: TRBV28; j_gene: TRBJ2-5; abundance: NA; d_gene: NA; CDR3nt: TGTGCCAGCAGTTTCATGGTCCCCACAGGTCCCACGGAGACCCAGTACTTC; CDR3aa: CASSFMVPTGPTETQYF
v_gene: TRBV19; j_gene: TRBJ1-5; abundance: NA; d_gene: NA; CDR3nt: TGTGCCAGTAGTATTGGTGGTAGCAATCAGCCCCAGCATTTT; CDR3aa: CASSIGGSNQPQHF
v_gene: TRBV7-9; j_gene: TRBJ2-7; abundance: NA; d_gene: TRBD2; CDR3nt: TGTGCCAGCAGCCAGGGGCCAGCGGGGGCCTCCTACGAGCAGTACTTC; CDR3aa: CASSQGPAGASYEQYF
v_gene: TRBV10-3; j_gene: TRBJ2-1; abundance: NA; d_gene: TRBD1; CDR3nt: TGTGCCATCAGTGAGTCGACAGGGGGAACCTACTACAATGAGCAGTTCTTC; CDR3aa: CAISESTGGTYYNEQFF
v_gene: TRBV7-9; j_gene: TRBJ2-7; abundance: NA; d_gene: NA; CDR3nt: TGTGCCAGCAGCACAGACGGGGTTCGGGACGAGCAGTACTTC; CDR3aa: CASSTDGVRDEQYF
v_gene: TRBV7-2; j_gene: TRBJ2-7; abundance: NA; d_gene: NA; CDR3nt: TGTGCCAGCAGCTTATCTCCAGGGCCTTACGAGCAGTACTTC; CDR3aa: CASSLSPGPYEQYF
v_gene: TRBV19; j_gene: TRBJ2-6; abundance: NA; d_gene: NA; CDR3nt: TGTGCCAGCACTGACGTGCCAGGCCGCTCTGGGGCCAACGTCCTGACTTTC; CDR3aa: CASTDVPGRSGANVLTF
v_gene: TRBV7-9; j_gene: TRBJ1-2; abundance: NA; d_gene: NA; CDR3nt: TGTGCCAGCAGCTTAGGGAAAGTCTATGGCTACACCTTC; CDR3aa: CASSLGKVYGYTF
v_gene: TRBV24-1; j_gene: TRBJ1-4; abundance: NA; d_gene: TRBD1; CDR3nt: TGTGCCACCAGTGACCCTCGCCTCAAACAGGGGGGGAATGAAAAACTGTTTTTT; CDR3aa: CATSDPRLKQGGNEKLFF
v_gene: TRBV27; j_gene: TRBJ2-1; abundance: NA; d_gene: TRBD2; CDR3nt: TGTGCCAGCAGCATCGGACTAGCGGATTACAATGAGCAGTTCTTC; CDR3aa: CASSIGLADYNEQFF
v_gene: TRBV6-5; j_gene: TRBJ1-6; abundance: NA; d_gene: NA; CDR3nt: TGTGCCAGCAGTTACCGGCTTTATAATTCACCCCTCCACTTT; CDR3aa: CASSYRLYNSPLHF
v_gene: TRBV7-9; j_gene: TRBJ2-1; abundance: NA; d_gene: TRBD1; CDR3nt: TGTGCCAGCAGCCCTCCGGGACAGGTTCTCGATGAGCAGTTCTTC; CDR3aa: CASSPPGQVLDEQFF
v_gene: TRBV20-1; j_gene: TRBJ2-3; abundance: once; d_gene: TRBD2; CDR3nt: TGCAGTGCTAGTTCGGCGGGGGGAACAGATACGCAGTATTTT; CDR3aa: CSASSAGGTDTQYF
v_gene: TRBV19; j_gene: TRBJ2-5; abundance: NA; d_gene: TRBD1; CDR3nt: TGTGCCAGTAGTCCCCGGGACAGCCAAGAGACCCAGTACTTC; CDR3aa: CASSPRDSQETQYF
v_gene: TRBV7-6; j_gene: TRBJ1-1; abundance: NA; d_gene: NA; CDR3nt: TGTGCCAGCAGCTTAAGGTTGGACACTGAAGCTTTCTTT; CDR3aa: CASSLRLDTEAFF
v_gene: TRBV25-1; j_gene: TRBJ1-2; abundance: few; d_gene: NA; CDR3nt: TGTGCCAGCAGTGGGGCAGACTATGGCTACACCTTC; CDR3aa: CASSGADYGYTF
v_gene: TRBV7-9; j_gene: TRBJ1-1; abundance: NA; d_gene: NA; CDR3nt: TGTGCCAGCAGCAATTACGACAGAGAGAACACTGAAGCTTTCTTT; CDR3aa: CASSNYDRENTEAFF
v_gene: TRBV6-5; j_gene: TRBJ2-3; abundance: few; d_gene: TRBD1; CDR3nt: TGTGCCACAGAGAGGGACAGGCCCCCCACAGATACGCAGTATTTT; CDR3aa: CATERDRPPTDTQYF
v_gene: TRBV5-5; j_gene: TRBJ1-3; abundance: NA; d_gene: NA; CDR3nt: TGTGCCAGCTACCCATCCTCTGGAAACACCATATATTTT; CDR3aa: CASYPSSGNTIYF
v_gene: TRBV6-1; j_gene: TRBJ1-6; abundance: few; d_gene: NA; CDR3nt: TGTGCCAGCAGTGAAGAACCCTATAATTCACCCCTCCACTTT; CDR3aa: CASSEEPYNSPLHF
v_gene: TRBV7-2; j_gene: TRBJ2-1; abundance: NA; d_gene: NA; CDR3nt: TGTGCCAGCAGCTTAGATGGATGGGATGAGCAGTTCTTC; CDR3aa: CASSLDGWDEQFF
v_gene: TRBV7-2; j_gene: TRBJ2-3; abundance: NA; d_gene: TRBD2; CDR3nt: TGTGCCAGCAGCTACCTCGGACTAGCGGGGGGGACAGATACGCAGTATTTT; CDR3aa: CASSYLGLAGGTDTQYF
v_gene: TRBV11-2; j_gene: TRBJ2-7; abundance: NA; d_gene: NA; CDR3nt: TGTGCCAGCAGCTCCTCAGGCTACGAGCAGTACTTC; CDR3aa: CASSSSGYEQYF
v_gene: TRBV6-5; j_gene: TRBJ2-1; abundance: few; d_gene: NA; CDR3nt: TGTGCCAGCAGTTCAGGGGTTGAGCAGTTCTTC; CDR3aa: CASSSGVEQFF
v_gene: TRBV19; j_gene: TRBJ1-3; abundance: NA; d_gene: NA; CDR3nt: TGTGCCAGTTCTCAGGGTTTCGGTGGCTCTGGAAACACCATATATTTT; CDR3aa: CASSQGFGGSGNTIYF
v_gene: TRBV9; j_gene: TRBJ1-2; abundance: NA; d_gene: NA; CDR3nt: TGTGCCAGCAGCCCTGAACAGCGGAACTATGGCTACACCTTC; CDR3aa: CASSPEQRNYGYTF